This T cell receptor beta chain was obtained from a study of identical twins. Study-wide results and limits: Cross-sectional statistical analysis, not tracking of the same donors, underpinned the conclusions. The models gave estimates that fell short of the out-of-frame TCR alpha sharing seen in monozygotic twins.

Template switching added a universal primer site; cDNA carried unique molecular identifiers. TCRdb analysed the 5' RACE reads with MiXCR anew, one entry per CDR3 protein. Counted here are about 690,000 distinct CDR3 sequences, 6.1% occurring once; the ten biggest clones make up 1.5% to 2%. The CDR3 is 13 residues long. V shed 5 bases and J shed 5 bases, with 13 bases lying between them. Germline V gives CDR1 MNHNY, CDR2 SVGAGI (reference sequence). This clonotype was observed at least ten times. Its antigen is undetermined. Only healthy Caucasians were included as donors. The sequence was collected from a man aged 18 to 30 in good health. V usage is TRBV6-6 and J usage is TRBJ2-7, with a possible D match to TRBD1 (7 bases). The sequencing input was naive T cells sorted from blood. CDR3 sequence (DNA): TGTGCCAGCAGTCAGGGGGGTCGGGACGAGCAGTACTTC. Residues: CASSQGGRDEQYF.